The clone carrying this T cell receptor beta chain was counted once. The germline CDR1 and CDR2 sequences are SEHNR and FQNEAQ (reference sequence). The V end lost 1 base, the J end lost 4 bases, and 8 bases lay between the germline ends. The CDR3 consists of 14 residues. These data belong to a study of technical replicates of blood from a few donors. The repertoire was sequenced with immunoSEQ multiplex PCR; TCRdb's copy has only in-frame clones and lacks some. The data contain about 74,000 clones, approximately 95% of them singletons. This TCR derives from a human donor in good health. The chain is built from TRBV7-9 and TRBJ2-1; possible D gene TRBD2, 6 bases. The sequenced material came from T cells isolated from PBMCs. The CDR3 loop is CASSLDGRYNEQFF. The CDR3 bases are TGTGCCAGCAGCTTAGATGGGAGGTACAATGAGCAGTTCTTC.